The rows below give T cell receptor beta chains drawn from one sample of a study of cytomegalovirus exposure and HLA in healthy donors. Produced via immunoSEQ multiplex PCR; TCRdb's table is partial and in-frame only. The repertoire has under 400,000 clones, 86% of them found once; the top ten carry roughly 0.75%. The specimen was PBMCs. Receptors were obtained from a young woman in good health and CMV-seronegative. Each CDR3 is given with its conserved first and last residue. The D gene is left open where the match is weak. Some rows have no size entry. The others give once, few or many, or a class for an expanded clone.

>NA|TRBJ2-3|TRBV5-6|NA
TGTGCCAGCAGCTTGGGGCTGCCCGGGGGCACAGATACGCAGTATTTT
CASSLGLPGGTDTQYF
>NA|TRBJ2-5|TRBV5-6|NA
TGTGCCAGCAGCTCCTGGGGGGGCCTAGAGACCCAGTACTTC
CASSSWGGLETQYF
>few|TRBJ1-1|TRBV19|NA
TGTGCCAGTAGTATCGTCCCCTTCACTGAAGCTTTCTTT
CASSIVPFTEAFF
>NA|TRBJ1-5|TRBV5-6|NA
TGTGCCAGCACCACGAAGGCCATCCAGGGTCAGCCCCAGCATTTT
CASTTKAIQGQPQHF
>NA|TRBJ2-5|TRBV7-8|TRBD1
TGTGCCAGCAATAAACGTAGGACAGGAGAAACCCAGTACTTC
CASNKRRTGETQYF
>few|TRBJ1-1|TRBV4-1|NA
TGCGCCAGCAGGGAGAGGGCGAACACTGAAGCTTTCTTT
CASRERANTEAFF
>NA|TRBJ2-3|TRBV5-6|NA
TGTGCCAGCAGCTTGACGGGAAAACTCTCAGATACGCAGTATTTT
CASSLTGKLSDTQYF
>NA|TRBJ2-2|TRBV30|NA
TGTGCCTGGAATGTGGGCCCAAACACCGGGGAGCTGTTTTTT
CAWNVGPNTGELFF
>NA|TRBJ2-3|TRBV7-9|NA
TGTGCCAGCAGCTTAGGGGTAGCTGGCACAGATACGCAGTATTTT
CASSLGVAGTDTQYF
>once|TRBJ2-1|TRBV28|NA
TGTGCCAGCAGTTTAACTACTAGCCGCTCCTACAATGAGCAGTTCTTC
CASSLTTSRSYNEQFF
>NA|TRBJ2-3|TRBV5-6|NA
TGTGCCAGCAGCTTGGGAGGGAGGGGGACAGATACGCAGTATTTT
CASSLGGRGTDTQYF
>NA|TRBJ2-1|TRBV2|NA
TGTGCCAGCAGTCTTGGGCAGGGCCCTTACAATGAGCAGTTCTTC
CASSLGQGPYNEQFF
>NA|TRBJ1-3|TRBV18|NA
TGTGCCAGCTCACCAGTAGCGGGCTCTGGAAACACCATATATTTT
CASSPVAGSGNTIYF
>NA|TRBJ2-7|TRBV14|NA
TGTGCCAGCAGCCAAGTTTTCGGGGGGCTCTACGAGCAGTACTTC
CASSQVFGGLYEQYF
>NA|TRBJ2-7|TRBV2|NA
TGTGCCAGCAGAAACAGGGTAAGGGCCCACGAGCAGTACTTC
CASRNRVRAHEQYF
>NA|TRBJ2-3|TRBV25-1|NA
TGTGCCAGCAGTGCGAGAGGGAGGAGCACAGATACGCAGTATTTT
CASSARGRSTDTQYF
>NA|TRBJ1-2|TRBV6-1|TRBD1
TGTGCCAGCACCCCGACAGGGATCTATGGCTACACCTTC
CASTPTGIYGYTF
>NA|TRBJ2-7|TRBV5-8|TRBD1
TGTGCCAGCAGCTTTGACAGGGGGCGCGCCTACGAGCAGTACTTC
CASSFDRGRAYEQYF
>NA|TRBJ1-2|TRBV6-4|NA
TGTGCCAGCAGCTCCTCACAGGGCAGGGGTGGCTACACCTTC
CASSSSQGRGGYTF
>NA|TRBJ2-1|TRBV7-9|NA
TGTGCCAGCAATATACCCTCCATACAGGGAAGGGAGCAGTTCTTC
CASNIPSIQGREQFF
>NA|TRBJ1-2|TRBV9|NA
TGTGCCAGCAGCGGGGAGCCGGTTGGCTACACCTTC
CASSGEPVGYTF
>NA|TRBJ1-4|TRBV16|TRBD1
TGTGCCAGCAGCCAATCCGGACAGGGGGCTGAGGAAAAACTGTTTTTT
CASSQSGQGAEEKLFF
>once|TRBJ2-7|TRBV6-5|NA
TGTGCCAGCACCCCAACCCCGGACAGCACCTACGAGCAGTACTTC
CASTPTPDSTYEQYF
>NA|TRBJ2-6|TRBV11-2|NA
TGTGCCAGCAGCTTAGCTGTAAGAGCTTCTGGGGCCAACGTCCTGACTTTC
CASSLAVRASGANVLTF
>NA|TRBJ1-1|TRBV2|NA
TGTGCCAGCAGTCCGACAGGGAACACTGAAGCTTTCTTT
CASSPTGNTEAFF
>once|TRBJ2-7|TRBV5-1|NA
TGCGCCAGCAGCTCCGGTAAATTATCGACTAGGTCTACCTACGAGCAGTACTTC
CASSSGKLSTRSTYEQYF
>NA|TRBJ2-6|TRBV28|NA
TGTGCCAGCAGTTCGGACTTTTCCAACTCTGGGGCCAACGTCCTGACTTTC
CASSSDFSNSGANVLTF
>NA|TRBJ2-7|TRBV9|TRBD1
TGTGCCAGCAGCGGGGACAGCTACGAGCAGTACTTC
CASSGDSYEQYF
>NA|TRBJ2-1|TRBV2|TRBD2
TGTGCCAGCAGTGGGGGGACTAGCGGGAGTTTCTACAATGAGCAGTTCTTC
CASSGGTSGSFYNEQFF
>NA|TRBJ2-3|TRBV5-5|NA
TGTGCCAGCAGCTTGGCCGCCTATCGCACAGATACGCAGTATTTT
CASSLAAYRTDTQYF
>NA|TRBJ2-1|TRBV4-1|NA
TGCGCCAGCAGCCATCTGACACTCCGCCCGGACTACAATGAGCAGTTCTTC
CASSHLTLRPDYNEQFF
>NA|TRBJ2-4|TRBV4-1|TRBD2
TGCGCCAGCAGCCAAGAGGGAGGGATTATAGCCAAAAACATTCAGTACTTC
CASSQEGGIIAKNIQYF
>NA|TRBJ2-2|TRBV5-1|NA
TGCGCCAGCAGCTTCGTGAGCGCCGGGGAGCTGTTTTTT
CASSFVSAGELFF
>NA|TRBJ2-5|TRBV29-1|NA
TGCAGCGTTGAAGGACAGGAACCGTCAACCCAGTACTTC
CSVEGQEPSTQYF
>NA|TRBJ2-1|TRBV27|TRBD2
TGTGCCAGCAGTGCTAGCGGGATTATGAATGAGCAGTTCTTC
CASSASGIMNEQFF
>NA|TRBJ2-4|TRBV7-6|TRBD1
TGTGCCAGCAGCTTAGCGGCAGGGGGTAACATTCAGTACTTC
CASSLAAGGNIQYF
>NA|TRBJ2-5|TRBV6-1|TRBD1
TGTGCCAGCAGTGCGGACAGGGGACAAGAGACCCAGTACTTC
CASSADRGQETQYF
>NA|TRBJ2-1|TRBV30|TRBD2
TGTGCCTGGACTCCGGGGGGGAATGAGCAGTTCTTC
CAWTPGGNEQFF
>NA|TRBJ1-1|TRBV10-2|NA
TGCGCCAGCAGTGTCAGGGAGAACACTGAAGCTTTCTTT
CASSVRENTEAFF
>NA|TRBJ2-1|TRBV9|TRBD2
TGTGCCAGCAGCCCCAGCGGGAGCGTGAATGAGCAGTTCTTC
CASSPSGSVNEQFF
>NA|TRBJ1-1|TRBV28|NA
TGTGCCAGCAGTTTGGTGGGGGGGGTTAACACTGAAGCTTTCTTT
CASSLVGGVNTEAFF
>few|TRBJ1-2|TRBV30|TRBD1
TGTGCCTCCAGCGGGACAGGACAGGCCTATGGCTACACCTTC
CASSGTGQAYGYTF
>NA|TRBJ1-3|TRBV5-6|NA
TGTGCCAGCAGCCGGTACCTGTCGGGAAACACCATATATTTT
CASSRYLSGNTIYF
>NA|TRBJ2-3|TRBV6-6|TRBD1
TGTGCCATGGGGACAGGGGGCACAGATACGCAGTATTTT
CAMGTGGTDTQYF
>NA|TRBJ2-3|TRBV5-5|TRBD2
TGTGCCAGCAGCTTGGCTAGCGGGCTCGGGAATACGCAGTATTTT
CASSLASGLGNTQYF
>NA|TRBJ2-7|TRBV28|NA
TGTGCCAGCAGGCCTATCCCCAGGGCTAGCTCCTACGAGCAGTACTTC
CASRPIPRASSYEQYF